These 14 T cell receptor beta chains were all obtained from the same sample, sequenced in a study of T cell responses to AZD1222 COVID-19 vaccine. Assay used: immunoSEQ multiplex PCR; TCRdb lists only in-frame clones, some missing. Of some 150,000 clones listed, about nine tenths were seen once; the top ten hold less than 3.5%. Sequences were derived from peripheral blood, sampled on day 0 of AZD1222 vaccination. The receptors here all came from an adult in good health.

This rearrangement joins TRBV12-3 or TRBV12-4 to TRBJ2-5; D gene uncertain. The CDR3 runs 13 residues. With 2 bases removed from V and 5 bases from J, the gap between germline ends came to 9 bases. The CDR3 nucleotides are TGTGCCAGCAGTTTAATTCCTAAGGAGACCCAGTACTTC. Residues: CASSLIPKETQYF.

The rearrangement links TRBV6-5 to TRBJ2-2; no clear D. Germline values: CDR1 MNHEY, CDR2 SVGAGI. CDR3 length: 16 amino acids. Trimming removed 5 bases at V and 2 bases at J, with 15 bases between. The chain's CDR3 is CASSNYLIGNTGELFF. The CDR3 nucleotides are TGTGCCAGCAGTAACTACTTGATAGGAAACACCGGGGAGCTGTTTTTT.

The chain carries TRBV6-2 or TRBV6-3 and TRBJ1-2, with D unresolved. The V and J ends lost 5 bases and 8 bases respectively, with 15 bases between them. The germline gives CDR1 MNHEY, CDR2 SVGEGT. This CDR3 is 13 amino acids long. CDR3 loop: CASSPGGYTGYTF. For the CDR3, the DNA is TGTGCCAGCAGTCCCGGCGGCTACACGGGCTACACCTTC.

This chain joins TRBV28 and TRBJ1-2; D call uncertain. The CDR3 has 11 residues. V lost 5 bases to trimming and J lost 8 bases, with 9 bases between them. Germline V gives CDR1 MDHEN, CDR2 SYDVKM. The CDR3 loop reads CASSRQGGYTF. CDR3 nucleotide sequence: TGTGCCAGCAGTCGGCAAGGCGGCTACACCTTC.

The chain is built from TRBV21-1 and TRBJ2-7; the table's D gene call, TRBD2, was not cross checked with the DNA. TRBV21-1 represents a pseudogene. This CDR3 is 14 amino acids long. The CDR3 DNA reads as TGTGCCAGCAGGGCGCTAGCGGGGGCGCGGGAGCAGTACTTC. Its translation is CASRALAGAREQYF.

The CDR3 here is CSVESGGQGAFF. Written as DNA, the CDR3 is TGCAGCGTTGAATCGGGGGGACAGGGGGCTTTCTTT. The rearrangement uses TRBV29-1 and TRBJ1-1, with TRBD1 identical over 10 bases. CDR1 is SQVTM, CDR2 ANQGSEA, per germline. The V segment lost 2 bases and the J segment 11 bases; nucleotides outside the gene matches: 5. The CDR3 totals 12 residues. Combining the CDR3 with reference TRBV29-1 and TRBJ1-1 gives the whole variable domain SAVISQKPSRDICQRGTSLTIQCQVDSQVTMMFWYRQQPGQSLTLIATANQGSEATYESGFVIDKFPISRPNLTFSTLTVSNMSPEDSSIYLCSVESGGQGAFFGQGTRLTVV.

The chain recombines TRBV3-1 (or the pseudogene TRBV3-2) with TRBJ2-5; 15 nucleotides align to TRBD2. Germline CDR1 reads LGHDT; CDR2 reads YNNKEL (reference sequence). V was pared by 3 bases and J by 5 bases, with 7 bases of the junction left unmatched. The CDR3 is made up of 17 amino acids. The CDR3 sequence is CASSHRGLAGGTETQYF. The CDR3 DNA reads TGTGCCAGCAGCCACCGCGGACTAGCGGGGGGGACGGAGACCCAGTACTTC.

Turning to this clone: The same CDR3 is also encoded by other DNA sequences in this sample. The V call is TRBV6-5, the J call TRBJ1-1, with D hard to call. Deletions cut 0 bases from V and 0 bases from J, with 8 bases between. CDR1 and CDR2 from the germline V gene are MNHEY and SVGAGI. The CDR3 spans 15 residues. The chain's CDR3 is CASSYSRLMNTEAFF. As DNA, the CDR3 is TGTGCCAGCAGTTACTCAAGGCTCATGAACACTGAAGCTTTCTTT.

This rearrangement joins TRBV19 to TRBJ2-7; D is unresolved. V was clipped by 10 bases and J by 3 bases, with 10 bases between them. CDR1 and CDR2 (germline): LNHDA, SQIVND (reference sequence). This CDR3 spans 11 amino acids. This chain's CDR3 is CATSFSYEQYF. The DNA of the CDR3 is TGTGCCACCTCCTTCAGCTACGAGCAGTACTTC.

The chain is built from TRBV5-6 and TRBJ1-2; 7 bases map to TRBD1. V lost 5 bases and J lost 5; bases outside the gene matches: 9. Germline values: CDR1 SGHDT, CDR2 YYEEEE. CDR3 size: 14 residues. CDR3 protein: CASRDTGQSYGYTF. The CDR3, as DNA: TGTGCCAGCAGGGATACGGGACAGAGTTATGGCTACACCTTC.

The rearrangement uses TRBV6-4 and TRBJ1-2; a weak D match, TRBD1 (6 bases). Germline lookup yields CDR1 MRHNA and CDR2 SNTAGT. V lost 0 bases to trimming and J lost 1 base, with 15 bases between them. The CDR3 contains 17 residues. The CDR3 DNA is TGTGCCAGCAGTGACTCGGGCAGGGGAAGGGGTAACTATGGCTACACCTTC. It translates to CASSDSGRGRGNYGYTF.

The chain employs TRBV11-2 and TRBJ1-2, with D unresolved. V was cut by 6 bases and J by 8 bases, with 13 bases left in between. Germline V lookup: CDR1 SGHAT, CDR2 FQNNGV. This CDR3 region has 12 residues. The CDR3 region has the DNA TGTGCCAGCAGTCTTTCGCTGGAGGGCTACACCTTC. This codes for CASSLSLEGYTF.

The chain uses TRBV10-3 and TRBJ1-1; D is uncertain. Germline CDR1 reads ENHRY; CDR2 reads SYGVKD. The CDR3 is made up of 15 amino acids. Trimming removed 0 bases at V and 0 bases at J, with 8 bases between. The CDR3 is CAISESLRLNTEAFF. DNA for the CDR3: TGTGCCATCAGTGAGTCCCTGAGACTGAACACTGAAGCTTTCTTT.

V gene TRBV7-2 combines with J gene TRBJ1-2, with D possibly being TRBD1 (6 bases). Trimming took off 4 bases at V and 4 bases at J, with 16 bases between the two ends. The germline V gene encodes CDR1 SGHTA and CDR2 FQGNSA. The CDR3 runs to 15 residues. DNA of the CDR3: TGTGCCAGCAGCTCCCCCGGGGGCAGTCGCTATGGCTACACCTTC. It codes for CASSSPGGSRYGYTF.